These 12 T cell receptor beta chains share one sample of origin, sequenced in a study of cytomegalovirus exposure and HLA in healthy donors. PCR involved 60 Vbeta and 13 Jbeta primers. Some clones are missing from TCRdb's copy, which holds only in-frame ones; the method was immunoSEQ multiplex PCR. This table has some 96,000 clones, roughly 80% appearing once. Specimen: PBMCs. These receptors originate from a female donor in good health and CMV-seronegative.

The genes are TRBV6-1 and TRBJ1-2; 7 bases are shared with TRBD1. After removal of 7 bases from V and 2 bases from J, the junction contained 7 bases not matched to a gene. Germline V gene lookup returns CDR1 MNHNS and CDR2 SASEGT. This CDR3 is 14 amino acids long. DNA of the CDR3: TGTGCCAGCATTTTGTCGACAGGGAACTATGGCTACACCTTC. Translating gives CASILSTGNYGYTF.

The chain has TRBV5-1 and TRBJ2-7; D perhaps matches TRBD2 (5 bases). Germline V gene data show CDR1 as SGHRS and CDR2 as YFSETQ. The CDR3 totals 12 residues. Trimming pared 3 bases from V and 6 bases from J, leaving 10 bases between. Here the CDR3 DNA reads TGCGCCAGCAGCTCGTCCGGAGGCGAGCAGTACTTC. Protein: CASSSSGGEQYF.

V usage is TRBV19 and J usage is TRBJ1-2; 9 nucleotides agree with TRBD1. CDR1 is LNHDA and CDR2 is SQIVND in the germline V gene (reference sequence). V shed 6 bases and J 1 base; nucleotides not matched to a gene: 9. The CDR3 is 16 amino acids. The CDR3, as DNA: TGTGCCAGTAGCCGGACAGGGGCAGCGGGTAACTATGGCTACACCTTC. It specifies CASSRTGAAGNYGYTF.

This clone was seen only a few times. CDR3 DNA sequence: TGTGCCAGCAGTTACAACCGGGACAGGGGTTCACCCCTCCACTTT. Amino acids: CASSYNRDRGSPLHF. The chain couples TRBV6-5 to TRBJ1-6, with 10 bases lining up with TRBD1. The germline V gene encodes CDR1 MNHEY and CDR2 SVGAGI. J lost 9 bases, V lost 2 bases, and 4 bases had no gene match. The length of the CDR3 is 15 residues.

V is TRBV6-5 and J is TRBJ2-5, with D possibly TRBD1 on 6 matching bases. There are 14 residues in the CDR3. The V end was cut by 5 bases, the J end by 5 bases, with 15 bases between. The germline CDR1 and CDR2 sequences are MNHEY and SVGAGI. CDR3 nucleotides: TGTGCCAGCAGTATACAGGGAACGTGGGAGACCCAGTACTTC. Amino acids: CASSIQGTWETQYF.

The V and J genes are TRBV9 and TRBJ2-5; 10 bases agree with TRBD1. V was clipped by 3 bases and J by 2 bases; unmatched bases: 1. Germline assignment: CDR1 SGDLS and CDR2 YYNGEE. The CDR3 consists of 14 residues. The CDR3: CASSAGQGQETQYF. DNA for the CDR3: TGTGCCAGCAGCGCGGGACAGGGGCAAGAGACCCAGTACTTC.

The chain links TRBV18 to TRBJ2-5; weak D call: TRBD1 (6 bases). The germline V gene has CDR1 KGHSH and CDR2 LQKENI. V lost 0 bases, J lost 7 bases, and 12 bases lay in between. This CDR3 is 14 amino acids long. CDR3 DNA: TGTGCCAGCTCACCACCGGCCCGAGGGGGGACCCAGTACTTC. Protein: CASSPPARGGTQYF.

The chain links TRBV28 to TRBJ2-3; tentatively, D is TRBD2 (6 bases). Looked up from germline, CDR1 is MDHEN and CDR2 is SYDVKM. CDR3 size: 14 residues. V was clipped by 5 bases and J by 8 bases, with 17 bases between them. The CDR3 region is CASSPSFGGGTQYF. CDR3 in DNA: TGTGCCAGCAGTCCTTCCTTCGGGGGTGGTACGCAGTATTTT.

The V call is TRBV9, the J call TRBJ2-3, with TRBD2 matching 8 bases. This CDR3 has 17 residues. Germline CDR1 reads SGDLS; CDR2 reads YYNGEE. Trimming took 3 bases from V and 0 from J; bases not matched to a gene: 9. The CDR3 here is CASSALRTSPSTDTQYF. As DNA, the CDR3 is TGTGCCAGCAGCGCACTCCGGACTAGCCCCAGCACAGATACGCAGTATTTT. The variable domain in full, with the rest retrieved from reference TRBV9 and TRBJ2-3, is DSGVTQTPKHLITATGQRVTLRCSPRSGDLSVYWYQQSLDQGLQFLIQYYNGEERAKGNILERFSAQQFPDLHSELNLSSLELGDSALYFCASSALRTSPSTDTQYFGPGTRLTVL.

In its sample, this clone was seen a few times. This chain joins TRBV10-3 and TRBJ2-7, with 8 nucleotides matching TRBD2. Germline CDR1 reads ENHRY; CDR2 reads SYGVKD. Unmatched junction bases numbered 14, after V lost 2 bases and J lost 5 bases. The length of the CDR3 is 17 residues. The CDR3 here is CAISEIFRAGVVNEQYF. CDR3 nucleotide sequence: TGTGCCATCAGTGAGATCTTTCGAGCGGGAGTCGTTAACGAGCAGTACTTC.

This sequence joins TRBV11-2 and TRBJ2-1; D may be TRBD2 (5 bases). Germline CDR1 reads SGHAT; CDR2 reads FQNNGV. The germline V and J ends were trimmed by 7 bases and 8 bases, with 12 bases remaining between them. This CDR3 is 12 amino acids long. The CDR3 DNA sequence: TGTGCCAGCACCCTTGGAGGCGATGAGCAGTTCTTC. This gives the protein CASTLGGDEQFF.

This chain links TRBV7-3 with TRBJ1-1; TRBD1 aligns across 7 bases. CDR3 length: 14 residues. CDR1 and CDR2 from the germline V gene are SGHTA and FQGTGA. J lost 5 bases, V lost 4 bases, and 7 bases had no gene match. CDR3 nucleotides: TGTGCCAGCAGCTCCGGGACAGAGGGGACTGAAGCTTTCTTT. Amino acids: CASSSGTEGTEAFF. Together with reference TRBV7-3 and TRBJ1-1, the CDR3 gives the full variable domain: GAGVSQTPSNKVTEKGKYVELRCDPISGHTALYWYRQSLGQGPEFLIYFQGTGAADDSGLPNDRFFAVRPEGSVSTLKIQRTERGDSAVYLCASSSGTEGTEAFFGQGTRLTVV.